The 9 T cell receptor beta chains below were found in one sample sequenced in a study of blood T cell repertoires in COVID-19 (dated by TCRdb to 2018 to 2020). The library relied on the immunoSEQ multiplex PCR assay. TCRdb took this table from immuneACCESS and kept in-frame rearrangements with V and J called. Such tables lack part of the clones; where checked against another copy, unresolved V genes explain under half of the gap, and the rest is unexplained. The sample table contains roughly 360,000 clones; only one count was recorded for approximately 89% of them. 1% to 1.5% of the sample rests with the top ten. Sequencing was carried out using PBMCs or T cells enriched from blood (not recorded which). These receptors all stem from a young man who had recovered from COVID-19.

The chain links TRBV4-1 to TRBJ1-1; unclear D gene. In germline, CDR1 is MGHRA, CDR2 YSYEKL. V was trimmed by 0 bases and J by 1 base, leaving 9 bases between them. This CDR3 is built from 15 residues. For the CDR3, the DNA is TGCGCCAGCAGCCAAGATACCAGTCCGAACACTGAAGCTTTCTTT. Amino acids: CASSQDTSPNTEAFF.

The chain links TRBV6-5 to TRBJ2-2; TRBD2 might be the D (5 bases). V lost 5 bases and J 4 bases, leaving 14 bases between the germline ends. Germline V gene sequence: CDR1 MNHEY, CDR2 SVGAGI. CDR3 size: 15 residues. The CDR3 here is CASSRPSGGTGELFF. CDR3 bases: TGTGCCAGCAGTCGGCCCTCCGGAGGCACCGGGGAGCTGTTTTTT.

The gene calls are TRBV6-6 and TRBJ1-2; D remains unclear. Trimming shortened V by 6 bases and J by 2 bases, and 10 bases separated the two germline ends. CDR1 is MNHNY, CDR2 SVGAGI, per germline (reference sequence). This CDR3 has 13 amino acids. DNA of the CDR3: TGTGCCAGCAGAGTCAGCGACAACTATGGCTACACCTTC. It specifies CASRVSDNYGYTF.

The genes are TRBV20-1 and TRBJ2-7, with 7 bases that match TRBD1. After removal of 3 bases from V and 2 bases from J, the junction contained 7 bases not matched to a gene. This CDR3 has 14 amino acids. Germline V gives CDR1 DFQATT, CDR2 SNEGSKA (reference sequence). In DNA form, the CDR3 reads TGCAGTGCTAGTACCGGACAGGCCGCCTACGAGCAGTACTTC. This gives the protein CSASTGQAAYEQYF.

The rearrangement joins TRBV12-5 to TRBJ1-5; D call uncertain. The CDR3 is made up of 14 amino acids. Deletions cut 3 bases from V and 5 bases from J, with 11 bases between. The germline CDR1 and CDR2 sequences are LGHNT and FRNRAP. DNA of the CDR3: TGTGCTAGTGGTTTCCCCGGTGATTATCAGCCCCAGCATTTT. It translates to CASGFPGDYQPQHF. Full variable domain (missing parts from reference TRBV12-5 and TRBJ1-5): DARVTQTPRHKVTEMGQEVTMRCQPILGHNTVFWYRQTMMQGLELLAYFRNRAPLDDSGMPKDRFSAEMPDATLATLKIQPSEPRDSAVYFCASGFPGDYQPQHFGDGTRLSIL.

DNA of the CDR3: TGTGCCAGCAGCCGGGCGGGAACAACTGAAGCTTTCTTT. It yields the protein CASSRAGTTEAFF. The chain combines TRBV13 with TRBJ1-1; D unresolved. V was cut by 5 bases and J by 5 bases, with 12 bases left in between. This CDR3 has 13 residues. CDR1 is PRHDT and CDR2 is FYEKMQ in the germline V gene (reference sequence).

This rearrangement joins TRBV10-2 to TRBJ1-2; D possibly corresponds to TRBD1 (5 bases). The CDR3 length is 11 residues. Germline assignment: CDR1 WSHSY and CDR2 SAAADI. V lost 11 bases, J lost 3 bases, and 10 bases lay in between. This CDR3 is CALRADYGYTF. In DNA, the CDR3 is TGCGCCCTCAGGGCGGACTATGGCTACACCTTC.

The chain uses TRBV2 and TRBJ1-1; TRBD1 might be the D (5 bases). The germline V and J ends were trimmed by 7 bases and 2 bases, with 14 bases remaining between them. CDR1 and CDR2 (germline): SNHLY, FYNNEI. The CDR3 runs to 14 residues. CDR3 residues: CASTKTGSNTEAFF. In nucleotides, the CDR3 is TGTGCCAGCACCAAAACAGGATCCAACACTGAAGCTTTCTTT.

This clone was seen only once. V usage is TRBV24-1 and J usage is TRBJ2-3; D remains ambiguous. With 3 bases removed from V and 0 bases from J, the gap between germline ends came to 12 bases. Germline V lookup: CDR1 KGHDR, CDR2 SFDVKD. This CDR3 region has 16 residues. DNA of the CDR3: TGTGCCACCAGTGATCCTCGTACATCTAGCACAGATACGCAGTATTTT. This codes for CATSDPRTSSTDTQYF.